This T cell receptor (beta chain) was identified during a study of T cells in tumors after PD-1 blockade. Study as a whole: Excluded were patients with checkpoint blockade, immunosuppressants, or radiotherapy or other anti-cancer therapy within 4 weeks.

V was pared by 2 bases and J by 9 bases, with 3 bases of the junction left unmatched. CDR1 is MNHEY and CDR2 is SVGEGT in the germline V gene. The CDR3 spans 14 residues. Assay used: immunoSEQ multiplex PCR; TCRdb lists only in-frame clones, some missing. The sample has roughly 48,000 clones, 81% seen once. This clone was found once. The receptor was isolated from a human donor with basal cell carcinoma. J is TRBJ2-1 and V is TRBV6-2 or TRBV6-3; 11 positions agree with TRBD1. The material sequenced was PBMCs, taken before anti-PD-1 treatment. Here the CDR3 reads CASSYRTGGFEQFF. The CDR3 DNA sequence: TGTGCCAGCAGTTACAGGACAGGGGGCTTTGAGCAGTTCTTC.